These 32 T cell receptor beta chains came from one sample sequenced in a study of T cell clones after liver transplantation. The assay was immunoSEQ multiplex PCR, and TCRdb's table has in-frame clones only and misses some. The table shows about 68,000 clones, with almost 95% occurring only once. The source was CD4+ T cells from blood, collected roughly 25 months after liver transplant. The receptor source for this set is a human patient who received a liver transplant. The T cells may partly be graft donor cells.

The chain uses TRBV1 and TRBJ2-7; the table names TRBD2, a call not compared with the DNA. TRBV1 is a pseudogene. The CDR3 length is 19 residues. The CDR3 bases are TGCACCAGCAGCCAAGACGGTCTTCTAGCGGGAGGGCCTTACTACGAGCAGTACTTC. Translated: CTSSQDGLLAGGPYYEQYF.

V usage is TRBV4-3 and J usage is TRBJ2-7, with TRBD2 matching 7 bases. Germline V lookup: CDR1 LGHNA, CDR2 YSLEER. After removal of 3 bases from V and 7 bases from J, the junction contained 15 bases not matched to a gene. CDR3 size: 16 residues. CDR3 amino acids: CASSHRGGLRLHEQYF. For the CDR3, the DNA is TGCGCCAGCAGCCACCGCGGGGGACTTCGGCTGCATGAGCAGTACTTC.

J is TRBJ1-5 and V is TRBV18; D gene uncertain. The CDR3 contains 15 residues. Trimming pared 6 bases from V and 0 bases from J, leaving 12 bases between. Looked up from germline, CDR1 is KGHSH and CDR2 is LQKENI. CDR3 loop: CASSNGLPSNQPQHF. The DNA of the CDR3 is TGTGCCAGCTCTAACGGACTCCCTAGCAATCAGCCCCAGCATTTT.

The chain couples TRBV28 to TRBJ2-2; tentatively, D is TRBD1 (5 bases). V lost 2 bases and J lost 5, with 15 bases in between. The CDR3 has 16 amino acids. Germline V lookup: CDR1 MDHEN, CDR2 SYDVKM. The CDR3 coding sequence is TGTGCCAGCAGTTTACTAGTTAGGGGCGGTACCGGGGAGCTGTTTTTT. The encoded protein is CASSLLVRGGTGELFF.

This clone counts as medium-sized. This chain joins TRBV5-4 and TRBJ2-5; 8 bases fit TRBD2. The CDR3 runs 15 residues. Losses at the gene ends were 0 bases for V and 5 bases for J; bases not matched to a gene: 6. The germline V gene encodes CDR1 SGHNT and CDR2 YYREEE (reference sequence). The CDR3 region has the DNA TGTGCCAGCAGCTTGGTGCTAGCGGGCACGGAGACCCAGTACTTC. This sequence encodes CASSLVLAGTETQYF.

The CDR3 region is CASSYRGGPQHF. The DNA of the CDR3 is TGTGCCAGCAGTTACAGGGGCGGGCCCCAGCATTTT. The chain uses TRBV6-5 and TRBJ1-5; the D gene is possibly TRBD1 (5 bases). CDR1 and CDR2 (germline): MNHEY, SVGAGI. The CDR3 loop spans 12 amino acids. The V and J ends lost 2 bases and 9 bases respectively, with 8 bases between them.

This sequence joins TRBV5-5 and TRBJ1-1; D gene unclear. The length of the CDR3 is 11 residues. Trimming took off 0 bases at V and 8 bases at J, with 5 bases between the two ends. Germline V gives CDR1 SGHKS, CDR2 YYEKEE (reference sequence). DNA for the CDR3: TGTGCCAGCAGCTTGGAAACAGAAGCTTTCTTT. Protein: CASSLETEAFF.

V is TRBV2 and J is TRBJ2-4; tentative D call: TRBD2 (6 bases). V was shortened by 8 bases and J by 0 bases, with 8 bases between the two germline ends. The germline gives CDR1 SNHLY, CDR2 FYNNEI. The CDR3 covers 13 residues. The CDR3 DNA follows: TGTGCCAGCGCGGGACTAGCCAAAAACATTCAGTACTTC. This codes for CASAGLAKNIQYF.

V gene TRBV18 combines with J gene TRBJ2-1; TRBD2 matches at 9 bases. The V gene end was trimmed by 6 bases and the J gene end by 10 bases; junction bases not matched to a gene: 4. This CDR3 is 12 amino acids long. Per the germline V gene, CDR1 is KGHSH and CDR2 is LQKENI. The CDR3 DNA follows: TGTGCCAGCTCTAGTCTAGCGGGAGAGCAGTTCTTC. Encoded protein: CASSSLAGEQFF.

This rearrangement joins TRBV5-1 to TRBJ2-5, with 9 bases aligning to TRBD1. This CDR3 spans 13 amino acids. In germline, CDR1 is SGHRS, CDR2 YFSETQ. V shed 4 bases, J shed 5 bases, and the junction held 3 bases outside the gene matches. For the CDR3, the DNA is TGCGCCAGCAGCACCGGGACAGGGGAGACCCAGTACTTC. It encodes CASSTGTGETQYF.

The chain joins TRBV4-1 to TRBJ2-7; no reliable D call. The CDR3 length is 15 residues. Looked up from germline, CDR1 is MGHRA and CDR2 is YSYEKL. V lost 0 bases and J 3 bases, leaving 12 bases between the germline ends. CDR3 nucleotide sequence: TGCGCCAGCAGCCAAGACCAGGCGAGATACTACGAGCAGTACTTC. It specifies CASSQDQARYYEQYF.

J is TRBJ2-2 and V is TRBV6-5; the match to TRBD1 covers 7 bases. V lost 2 bases, J lost 8 bases, and 5 bases stayed unmatched. Germline-derived CDR1 and CDR2 are MNHEY and SVGAGI. This CDR3 contains 14 residues. The CDR3 protein is CASSYQQGWGELFF. CDR3 coding DNA: TGTGCCAGCAGTTACCAACAGGGGTGGGGGGAGCTGTTTTTT.

The rearrangement links TRBV28 to TRBJ1-2, with 7 bases aligning to TRBD1. The CDR3 is 13 amino acids. J was trimmed by 2 bases and V by 5 bases; bases with no gene match: 2. Germline V lookup: CDR1 MDHEN, CDR2 SYDVKM. CDR3 bases: TGTGCCAGCAGTATACAGGGGAACTATGGCTACACCTTC. It yields the protein CASSIQGNYGYTF.

The J gene is TRBJ1-4, the V gene TRBV18; D possibly corresponds to TRBD1 (5 bases). The CDR3 sequence is 17 residues long. V dropped 2 bases and J dropped 6 bases, with 19 bases sitting between them. From germline, CDR1 is KGHSH and CDR2 LQKENI. CDR3 residues: CASSPSTVTWGDEKLFF. CDR3 in DNA: TGTGCCAGCTCACCATCGACTGTAACGTGGGGGGATGAAAAACTGTTTTTT.

The chain carries TRBV11-3 and TRBJ1-4; D is perhaps TRBD1 (5 bases). The germline CDR1 and CDR2 sequences are SGHNT and YENEEA. V was clipped by 4 bases and J by 7 bases, with 13 bases between them. The CDR3 is 14 amino acids. In nucleotides, the CDR3 is TGTGCCAGCAGCTCGGACACCGGGGCTGAAAAACTGTTTTTT. Its protein is CASSSDTGAEKLFF. The full variable domain, its missing parts supplied by reference TRBV11-3 and TRBJ1-4, is EAGVVQSPRYKIIEKKQPVAFWCNPISGHNTLYWYLQNLGQGPELLIRYENEEAVDDSQLPKDRFSAERLKGVDSTLKIQPAELGDSAVYLCASSSDTGAEKLFFGSGTQLSVL.

The chain recombines TRBV7-9 with TRBJ2-1; D unresolved. With 2 bases removed from V and 5 bases from J, the gap between germline ends came to 13 bases. The CDR3 is made up of 15 amino acids. From germline, CDR1 is SEHNR and CDR2 FQNEAQ (reference sequence). The DNA for the CDR3 is TGTGCCAGCAGCTTACGGAAACCCGAGGACAATGAGCAGTTCTTC. This sequence encodes CASSLRKPEDNEQFF.

Here the CDR3 reads CASSPGLAGQFF. The CDR3 DNA reads as TGTGCCAGCAGCCCGGGACTAGCGGGGCAGTTCTTC. The chain recombines TRBV2 with TRBJ2-1; 12 bases are shared with TRBD2. There are 12 residues in the CDR3. The germline gives CDR1 SNHLY, CDR2 FYNNEI. With V trimmed by 6 bases and J by 12 bases, 3 bases remained unmatched.

This rearrangement joins TRBV9 to TRBJ2-7; TRBD2 aligns across 8 bases. The CDR3 extends over 15 amino acids. Germline CDR1 is SGDLS and CDR2 is YYNGEE. V shed 4 bases and J 7 bases; nucleotides not matched to a gene: 13. The CDR3 here is CASSPWREARGEQYF. DNA of the CDR3: TGTGCCAGCAGCCCCTGGCGGGAGGCCCGTGGTGAGCAGTACTTC.

The rearrangement links TRBV2 to TRBJ2-1; 9 nucleotides agree with TRBD2. Germline V gene sequence: CDR1 SNHLY, CDR2 FYNNEI. The length of the CDR3 is 15 residues. V gave up 6 bases and J gave up 6 bases; unmatched junction bases: 9. This CDR3 is CASSAGTSFGNEQFF. The CDR3 nucleotides read TGTGCCAGCAGCGCCGGGACTAGCTTTGGCAATGAGCAGTTCTTC.

This clone was seen once. The chain carries TRBV15 and TRBJ2-3, with D possibly matching TRBD1 (5 bases). Looked up from germline, CDR1 is LNHNV and CDR2 is YYDKDF (reference sequence). Trimming took off 5 bases at V and 5 bases at J, with 20 bases between the two ends. There are 16 residues in the CDR3. CDR3: CATSETREIQVDTQYF. DNA of the CDR3: TGTGCCACCAGCGAGACCCGTGAAATACAGGTAGATACGCAGTATTTT. Variable domain in full (rest from reference TRBV15 and TRBJ2-3): DAMVIQNPRYQVTQFGKPVTLSCSQTLNHNVMYWYQQKSSQAPKLLFHYYDKDFNNEADTPDNFQSRRPNTSFCFLDIRSPGLGDTAMYLCATSETREIQVDTQYFGPGTRLTVL.

V gene TRBV6-1 combines with J gene TRBJ1-1, with 9 nucleotides matching TRBD1. The CDR3 runs to 15 residues. Germline V CDR1 and CDR2: MNHNS, SASEGT. V trimming: 3 bases; J trimming: 1 base; junction bases outside the gene matches: 3. As DNA, the CDR3 is TGTGCCAGCAGTGAGACAGGGGGACGGAACACTGAAGCTTTCTTT. The encoded protein is CASSETGGRNTEAFF.

This clone was counted once. The rearrangement joins TRBV6-1 to TRBJ2-5; a weak D match, TRBD1 (6 bases). In germline, CDR1 is MNHNS, CDR2 SASEGT. The CDR3 loop spans 15 amino acids. With 2 bases removed from V and 1 base from J, the gap between germline ends came to 11 bases. This chain's CDR3 is CASSETTGFQETQYF. The DNA of the CDR3 is TGTGCCAGCAGTGAAACTACAGGGTTCCAAGAGACCCAGTACTTC.

This sequence joins TRBV5-1 and TRBJ2-5; 8 bases are a match to TRBD1. CDR3 length: 15 amino acids. The germline V gene has CDR1 SGHRS and CDR2 YFSETQ. The junction had 4 bases not matched to a gene; V was cut back by 0 bases and J by 3 bases. The CDR3 sequence: CASSLGSTGEETQYF. The CDR3 region has the DNA TGCGCCAGCAGCTTGGGTTCGACAGGGGAAGAGACCCAGTACTTC.

The rearrangement links TRBV19 to TRBJ1-1; D not resolved. CDR1 LNHDA and CDR2 SQIVND come from the germline V gene (reference sequence). The CDR3 covers 14 residues. Trimming pared 2 bases from V and 0 bases from J, leaving 7 bases between. The DNA of the CDR3 is TGTGCCAGTAGTATAAAGCTAATGAACACTGAAGCTTTCTTT. It specifies CASSIKLMNTEAFF.

The chain links TRBV30 to TRBJ1-1; a weak D match, TRBD1 (5 bases). The CDR3 is made up of 17 amino acids. V was pared by 0 bases and J by 1 base, with 18 bases between. In germline, CDR1 is GTSNPN, CDR2 SVGIG (reference sequence). The CDR3 DNA reads as TGTGCCTGGAGTGTACCGGGCTCGGGGCAGCGGAACACTGAAGCTTTCTTT. Amino acid sequence: CAWSVPGSGQRNTEAFF.

The rearrangement joins TRBV9 to TRBJ2-1; 9 positions agree with TRBD2. V shed 3 bases and J 7 bases; nucleotides not matched to a gene: 8. The V gene's germline CDR1 is SGDLS and CDR2 YYNGEE. The CDR3 runs to 15 residues. DNA of the CDR3: TGTGCCAGCAGCGCGGAACTAGCGGGCGTTAATGAGCAGTTCTTC. This codes for CASSAELAGVNEQFF.

This chain uses TRBV6-4 with TRBJ2-3; a possible D gene is TRBD2 (6 bases). The CDR3 covers 13 residues. Germline V gene lookup returns CDR1 MRHNA and CDR2 SNTAGT. V was pared by 0 bases and J by 5 bases, with 6 bases between. CDR3 region: CASSDSSGDTQYF. CDR3 nucleotides: TGTGCCAGCAGTGACTCTAGCGGAGATACGCAGTATTTT.

This clone was seen more than once but under ten times. The rearrangement joins TRBV14 to TRBJ1-1, with D possibly being TRBD1 (6 bases). CDR1 is SGHDN, CDR2 FVKESK, per germline. V was cut by 4 bases and J by 1 base, with 7 bases left in between. The CDR3 is 13 amino acids. CDR3 protein: CASSPRGNTEAFF. The CDR3 nucleotides are TGTGCCAGCAGCCCCAGGGGGAACACTGAAGCTTTCTTT.

V and J are TRBV9 and TRBJ2-1; possibly TRBD2 for D (6 bases). Germline assignment: CDR1 SGDLS and CDR2 YYNGEE. The V gene lost 3 bases and the J gene lost 16 bases, with 17 bases spanning the gap. The CDR3 spans 12 residues. In DNA form, the CDR3 reads TGTGCCAGCAGCGCCACAGCCGGGACTCAATTCTTC. Protein sequence: CASSATAGTQFF. Looking up the rest from reference TRBV9 and TRBJ2-1 gives the full variable domain: DSGVTQTPKHLITATGQRVTLRCSPRSGDLSVYWYQQSLDQGLQFLIQYYNGEERAKGNILERFSAQQFPDLHSELNLSSLELGDSALYFCASSATAGTQFFGPGTRLTVL.

This chain connects TRBV9 to TRBJ2-5, with 8 bases identical to TRBD2. Germline assignment: CDR1 SGDLS and CDR2 YYNGEE. The junction had 8 bases not matched to a gene; V was cut back by 2 bases and J by 5 bases. The CDR3 covers 15 residues. The chain's CDR3 is CASSVSQRESETQYF. The CDR3 region has the DNA TGTGCCAGCAGCGTCTCCCAGCGGGAGTCCGAGACCCAGTACTTC.

This sequence joins TRBV6-4 and TRBJ2-1; 10 bases fit TRBD1. Losses at the gene ends were 8 bases for V and 7 bases for J; bases not matched to a gene: 14. CDR1 and CDR2 (germline): MRHNA, SNTAGT. The CDR3 is made up of 16 amino acids. The CDR3 loop reads CASSVGWGQGRNEQFF. The DNA of the CDR3 is TGTGCCAGCTCGGTAGGGTGGGGACAGGGGCGGAATGAGCAGTTCTTC.

The gene calls are TRBV5-1 and TRBJ2-1; D is uncertain. Germline values: CDR1 SGHRS, CDR2 YFSETQ. Trimming stripped 0 bases from V and 9 bases from J, with 10 bases between. This CDR3 spans 13 amino acids. The CDR3 DNA is TGCGCCAGCAGCTTGGATTGGGCCGGTGAGCAGTTCTTC. Encoded protein: CASSLDWAGEQFF. The complete variable domain, with remaining parts taken from reference TRBV5-1 and TRBJ2-1, reads KAGVTQTPRYLIKTRGQQVTLSCSPISGHRSVSWYQQTPGQGLQFLFEYFSETQRNKGNFPGRFSGRQFSNSRSEMNVSTLELGDSALYLCASSLDWAGEQFFGPGTRLTVL.